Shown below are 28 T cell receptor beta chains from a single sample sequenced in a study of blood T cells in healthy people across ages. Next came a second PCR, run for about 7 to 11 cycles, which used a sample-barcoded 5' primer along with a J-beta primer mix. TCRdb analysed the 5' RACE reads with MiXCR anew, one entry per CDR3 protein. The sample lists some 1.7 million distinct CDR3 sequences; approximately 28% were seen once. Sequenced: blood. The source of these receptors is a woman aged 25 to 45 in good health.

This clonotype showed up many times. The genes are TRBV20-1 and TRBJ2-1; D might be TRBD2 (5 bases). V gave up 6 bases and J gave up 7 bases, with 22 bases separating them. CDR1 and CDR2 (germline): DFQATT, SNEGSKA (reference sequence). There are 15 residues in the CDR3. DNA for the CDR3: TGCAGTGCCTCTGGTGGAGCGGTCGATGGTAATGAGCAGTTCTTC. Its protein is CSASGGAVDGNEQFF.

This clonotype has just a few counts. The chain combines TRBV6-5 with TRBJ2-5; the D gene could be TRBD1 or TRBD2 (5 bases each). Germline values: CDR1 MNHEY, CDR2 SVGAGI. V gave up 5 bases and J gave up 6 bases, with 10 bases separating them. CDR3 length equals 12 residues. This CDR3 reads CASSGTGQTQYF. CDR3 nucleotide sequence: TGTGCCAGCAGTGGCACGGGGCAGACCCAGTACTTC.

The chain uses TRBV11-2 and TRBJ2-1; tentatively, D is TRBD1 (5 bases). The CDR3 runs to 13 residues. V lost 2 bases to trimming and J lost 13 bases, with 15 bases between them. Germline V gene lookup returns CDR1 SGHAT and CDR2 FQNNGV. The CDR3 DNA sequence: TGTGCCAGCAGCTTAAGGGGCGTTGAGACCCAGTTCTTC. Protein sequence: CASSLRGVETQFF.

As DNA, the CDR3 is TGTGCCAGCAGCGCGGACAGGCTCCAGCCCCAGCATTTT. Translated: CASSADRLQPQHF. The chain has TRBV7-2 and TRBJ1-5; 7 bases line up with TRBD1. V was clipped by 5 bases and J by 7 bases; unmatched bases: 5. The germline CDR1 and CDR2 sequences are SGHTA and FQGNSA. There are 13 residues in the CDR3.

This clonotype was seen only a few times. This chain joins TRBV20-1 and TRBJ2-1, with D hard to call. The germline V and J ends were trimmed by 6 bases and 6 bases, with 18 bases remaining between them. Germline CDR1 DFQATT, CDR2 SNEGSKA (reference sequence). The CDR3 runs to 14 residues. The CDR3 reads CSALPLGVGNEQFF. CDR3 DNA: TGCAGTGCCCTCCCCTTGGGTGTGGGCAATGAGCAGTTCTTC.

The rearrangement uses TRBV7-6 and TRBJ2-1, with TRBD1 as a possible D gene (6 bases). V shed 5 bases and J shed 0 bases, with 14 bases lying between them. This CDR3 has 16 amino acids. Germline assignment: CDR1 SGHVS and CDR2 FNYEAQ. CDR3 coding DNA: TGTGCCAGCAGCCCTAGGGGACATGGCTCCTACAATGAGCAGTTCTTC. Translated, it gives CASSPRGHGSYNEQFF. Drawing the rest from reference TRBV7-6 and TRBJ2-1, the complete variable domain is GAGVSQSPRYKVTKRGQDVALRCDPISGHVSLYWYRQALGQGPEFLTYFNYEAQQDKSGLPNDRFSAERPEGSISTLTIQRTEQRDSAMYRCASSPRGHGSYNEQFFGPGTRLTVL.

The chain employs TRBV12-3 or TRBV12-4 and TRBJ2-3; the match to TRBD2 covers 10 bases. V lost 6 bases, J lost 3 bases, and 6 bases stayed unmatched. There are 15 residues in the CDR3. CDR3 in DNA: TGTGCCAGCAGCACACTAGCGGGGATGACAGATACGCAGTATTTT. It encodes CASSTLAGMTDTQYF.

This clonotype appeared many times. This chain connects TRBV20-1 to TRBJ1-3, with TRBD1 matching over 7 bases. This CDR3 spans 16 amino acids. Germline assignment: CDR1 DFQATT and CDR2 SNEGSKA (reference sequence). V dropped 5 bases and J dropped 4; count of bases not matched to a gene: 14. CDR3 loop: CSAVNRGLSMGNTIYF. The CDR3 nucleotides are TGCAGTGCTGTCAACAGGGGACTCTCAATGGGAAACACCATATATTTT.

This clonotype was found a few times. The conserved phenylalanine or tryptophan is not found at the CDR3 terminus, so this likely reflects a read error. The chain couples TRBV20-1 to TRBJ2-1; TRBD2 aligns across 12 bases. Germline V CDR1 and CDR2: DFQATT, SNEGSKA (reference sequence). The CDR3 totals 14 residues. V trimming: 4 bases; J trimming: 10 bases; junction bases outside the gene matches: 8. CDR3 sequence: CSAKPGLAGREQFL. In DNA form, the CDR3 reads TGCAGTGCTAAACCGGGACTAGCGGGTCGGGAGCAGTTCCTC.

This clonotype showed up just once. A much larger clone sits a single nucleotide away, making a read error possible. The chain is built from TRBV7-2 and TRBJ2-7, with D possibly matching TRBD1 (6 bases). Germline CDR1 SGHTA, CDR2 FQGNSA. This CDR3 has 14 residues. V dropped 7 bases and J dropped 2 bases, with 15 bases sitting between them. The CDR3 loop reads CASTLWDTAYEQYF. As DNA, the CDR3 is TGTGCCAGCACCCTATGGGACACCGCCTACGAGCAGTACTTC. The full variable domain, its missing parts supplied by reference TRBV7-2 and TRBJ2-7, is GAGVSQSPSNKVTEKGKDVELRCDPISGHTALYWYRQSLGQGLEFLIYFQGNSAPDKSGLPSDRFSAERTGGSVSTLTIQRTQQEDSAVYLCASTLWDTAYEQYFGPGTRLTVT.

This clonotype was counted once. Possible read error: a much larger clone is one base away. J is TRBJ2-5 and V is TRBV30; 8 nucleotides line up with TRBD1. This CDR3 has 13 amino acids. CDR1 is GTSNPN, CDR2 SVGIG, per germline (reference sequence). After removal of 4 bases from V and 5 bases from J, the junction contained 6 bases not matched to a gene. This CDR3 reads CAWKLGQGETQYF. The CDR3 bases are TGTGCCTGGAAGCTCGGACAGGGCGAGACCCAGTACTTC.

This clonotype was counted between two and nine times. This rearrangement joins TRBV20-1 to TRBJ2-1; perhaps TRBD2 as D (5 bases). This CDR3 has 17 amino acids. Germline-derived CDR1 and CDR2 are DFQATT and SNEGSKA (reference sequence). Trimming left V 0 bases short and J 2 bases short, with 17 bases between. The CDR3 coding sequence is TGCAGTGCTAGAGATCAGGTTCGGGAATGGACCTACAATGAGCAGTTCTTC. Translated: CSARDQVREWTYNEQFF.

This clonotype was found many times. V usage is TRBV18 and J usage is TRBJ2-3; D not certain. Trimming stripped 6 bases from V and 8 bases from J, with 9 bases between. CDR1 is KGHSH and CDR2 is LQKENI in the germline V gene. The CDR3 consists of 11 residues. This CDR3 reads CASSPEATQYF. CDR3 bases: TGTGCCAGCTCCCCTGAGGCTACGCAGTATTTT.

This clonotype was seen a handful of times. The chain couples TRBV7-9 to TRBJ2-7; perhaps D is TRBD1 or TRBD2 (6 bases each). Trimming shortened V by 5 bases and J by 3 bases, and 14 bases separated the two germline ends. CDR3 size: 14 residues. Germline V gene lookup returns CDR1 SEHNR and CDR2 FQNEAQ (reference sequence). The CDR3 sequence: CASSPTGGDYEQYF. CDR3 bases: TGTGCCAGCAGCCCCACCGGGGGCGACTACGAGCAGTACTTC.

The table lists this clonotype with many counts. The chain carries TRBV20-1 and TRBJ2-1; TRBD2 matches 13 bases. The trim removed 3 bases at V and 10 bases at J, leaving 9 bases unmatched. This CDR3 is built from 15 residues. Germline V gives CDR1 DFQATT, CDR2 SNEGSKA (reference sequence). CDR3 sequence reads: CSASTTSGRANEQFF. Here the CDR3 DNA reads TGCAGTGCTAGCACCACTAGCGGGAGGGCCAACGAGCAGTTCTTC.

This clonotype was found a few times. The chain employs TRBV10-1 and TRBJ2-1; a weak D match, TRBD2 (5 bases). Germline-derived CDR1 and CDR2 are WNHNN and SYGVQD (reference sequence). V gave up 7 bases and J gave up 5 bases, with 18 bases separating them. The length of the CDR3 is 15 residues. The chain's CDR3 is CASTHRELVHNEQFF. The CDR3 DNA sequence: TGCGCCAGCACCCATCGGGAACTAGTCCACAATGAGCAGTTCTTC.

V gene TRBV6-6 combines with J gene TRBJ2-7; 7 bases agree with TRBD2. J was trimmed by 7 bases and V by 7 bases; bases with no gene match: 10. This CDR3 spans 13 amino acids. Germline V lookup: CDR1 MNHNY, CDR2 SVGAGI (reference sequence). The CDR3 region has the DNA TGTGCCAGCACCGTGCAGGTGGGAGGGGAGCAGTACTTC. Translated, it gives CASTVQVGGEQYF.

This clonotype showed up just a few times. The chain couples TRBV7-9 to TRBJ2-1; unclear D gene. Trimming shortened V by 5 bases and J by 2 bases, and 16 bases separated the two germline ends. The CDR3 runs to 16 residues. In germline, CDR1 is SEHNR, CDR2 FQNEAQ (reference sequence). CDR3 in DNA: TGTGCCAGCAGCCCGACGACACAGCCGACCTACAATGAGCAGTTCTTC. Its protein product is CASSPTTQPTYNEQFF. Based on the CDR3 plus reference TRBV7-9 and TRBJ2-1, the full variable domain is DTGVSQNPRHKITKRGQNVTFRCDPISEHNRLYWYRQTLGQGPEFLTYFQNEAQLEKSRLLSDRFSAERPKGSFSTLEIQRTEQGDSAMYLCASSPTTQPTYNEQFFGPGTRLTVL.

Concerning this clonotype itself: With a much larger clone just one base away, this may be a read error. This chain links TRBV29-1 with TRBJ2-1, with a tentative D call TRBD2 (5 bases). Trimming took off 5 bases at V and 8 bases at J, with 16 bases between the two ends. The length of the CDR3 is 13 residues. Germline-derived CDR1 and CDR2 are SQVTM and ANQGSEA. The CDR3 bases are TGCAGCGTTAAGGTGGAGGTTGGACATGAGCAGTTCTTC. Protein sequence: CSVKVEVGHEQFF.

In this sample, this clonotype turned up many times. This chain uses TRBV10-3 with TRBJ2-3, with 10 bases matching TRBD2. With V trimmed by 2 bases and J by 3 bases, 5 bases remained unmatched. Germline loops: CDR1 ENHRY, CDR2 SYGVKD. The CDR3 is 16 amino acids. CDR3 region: CAISEPSGGATDTQYF. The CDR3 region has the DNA TGTGCCATCAGTGAGCCAAGCGGGGGGGCAACAGATACGCAGTATTTT.

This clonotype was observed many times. CDR3 sequence reads: CASSGTSGRGETQYF. CDR3 sequence (DNA): TGTGCCAGCAGTGGGACTAGCGGACGTGGGGAGACCCAGTACTTC. The gene calls are TRBV2 and TRBJ2-5, with 10 nucleotides matching TRBD2. The CDR3 covers 15 residues. Trimming took 4 bases from V and 5 from J; bases not matched to a gene: 7. Germline V gives CDR1 SNHLY, CDR2 FYNNEI.

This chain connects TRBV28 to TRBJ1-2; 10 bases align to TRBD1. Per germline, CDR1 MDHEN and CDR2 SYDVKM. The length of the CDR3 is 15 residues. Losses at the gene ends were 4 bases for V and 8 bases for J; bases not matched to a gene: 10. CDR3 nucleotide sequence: TGTGCCAGCAGTTCTACGACAGGGGGCTTGGGGGGCTACACCTTC. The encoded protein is CASSSTTGGLGGYTF.

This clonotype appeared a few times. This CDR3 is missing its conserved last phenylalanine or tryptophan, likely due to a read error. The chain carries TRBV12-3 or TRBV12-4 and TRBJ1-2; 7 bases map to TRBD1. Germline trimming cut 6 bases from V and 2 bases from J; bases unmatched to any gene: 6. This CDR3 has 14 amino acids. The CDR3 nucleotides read TGTGCCAGCAGCCCCACGACAGGGAACTATGGCTACACCTTG. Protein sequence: CASSPTTGNYGYTL.

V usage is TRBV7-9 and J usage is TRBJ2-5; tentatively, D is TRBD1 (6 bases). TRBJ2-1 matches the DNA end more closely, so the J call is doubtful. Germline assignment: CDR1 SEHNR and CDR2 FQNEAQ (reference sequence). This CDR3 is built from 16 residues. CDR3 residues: CASSLTWGQNQETQFF. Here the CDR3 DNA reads TGTGCCAGCAGCCTCACATGGGGGCAGAACCAAGAGACCCAGTTCTTC.

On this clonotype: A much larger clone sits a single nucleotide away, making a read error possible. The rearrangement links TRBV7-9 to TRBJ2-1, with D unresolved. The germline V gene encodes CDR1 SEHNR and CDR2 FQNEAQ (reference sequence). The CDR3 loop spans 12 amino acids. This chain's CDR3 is CSSSSPGNEQFF. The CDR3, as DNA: TGTTCCAGCAGTTCACCTGGCAATGAGCAGTTCTTC.

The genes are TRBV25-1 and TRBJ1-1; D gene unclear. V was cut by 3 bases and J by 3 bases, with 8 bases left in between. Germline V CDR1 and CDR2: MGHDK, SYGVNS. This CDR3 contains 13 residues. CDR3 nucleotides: TGTGCCAGCAGTGATTACGGGCACACTGAAGCTTTCTTT. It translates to CASSDYGHTEAFF.

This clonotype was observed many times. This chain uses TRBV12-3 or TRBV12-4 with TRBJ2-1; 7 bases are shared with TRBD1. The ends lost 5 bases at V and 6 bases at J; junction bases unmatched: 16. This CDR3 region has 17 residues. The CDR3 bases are TGTGCCAGCAGTGGGACAGAGTGGGGCATAGGCGGCAATGAGCAGTTCTTC. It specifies CASSGTEWGIGGNEQFF.

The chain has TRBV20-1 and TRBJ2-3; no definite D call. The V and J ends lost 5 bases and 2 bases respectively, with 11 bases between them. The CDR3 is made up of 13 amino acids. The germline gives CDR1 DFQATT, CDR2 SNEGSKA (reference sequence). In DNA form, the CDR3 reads TGCAGTGCTTATCACACCACCACAGATACGCAGTATTTT. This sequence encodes CSAYHTTTDTQYF.